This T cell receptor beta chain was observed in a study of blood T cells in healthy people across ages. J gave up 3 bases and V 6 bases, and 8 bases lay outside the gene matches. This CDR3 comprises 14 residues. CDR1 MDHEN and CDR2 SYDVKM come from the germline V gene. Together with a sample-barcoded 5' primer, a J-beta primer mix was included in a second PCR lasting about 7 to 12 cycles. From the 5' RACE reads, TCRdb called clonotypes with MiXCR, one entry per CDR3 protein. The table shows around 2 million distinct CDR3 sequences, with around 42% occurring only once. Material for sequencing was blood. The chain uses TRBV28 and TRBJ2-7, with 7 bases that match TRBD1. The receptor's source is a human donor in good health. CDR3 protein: CASSHQGDNYEQYF. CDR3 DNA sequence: TGTGCCAGCAGCCATCAGGGGGACAACTACGAGCAGTACTTC.